This T cell receptor beta chain appears in the sequencing data of a study of CD8+ T cells in alopecia areata. Broader study findings: Scalp samples also yield sequences from resident alphabeta T cells of normal skin. Lesional scalp, especially alopecia totalis/universalis, showed higher clonality than normal scalp.

The CDR3 runs 12 residues. Germline V gene sequence: CDR1 SGHDT, CDR2 FRDEAV. Extracted RNA was reverse transcribed into cDNA, the sequencing template. Repertoires were generated with immunoSEQ multiplex PCR, while TCRdb's copy carries only in-frame clones and drops some. The sample includes about 2,100 clones, none of them occurring once. The time point was: mouse skin 3 weeks after grafting. At grafting and 3 and 6 weeks later, recipient skin was sampled. Within the sample, this clone is medium-sized (0.01 to 0.1%). The antigen is unknown. These gene names are mouse names. The CDR3 end is not reached by the read, which stops 4 residues before it; the germline J gene fills it in.

The V and J genes are TRBV14 and TRBJ2-7; TRBD1 matches at 7 bases. The receptor was derived from a C3H/HeJ mouse with alopecia areata. The MHC haplotype recorded for the strain is H2-k. The sample consisted of skin, taken at week 3. Partial CDR3 DNA: TGTGCCAGCAGTTTGGGACAGTAT. It yields the protein CASSLGQY. The CDR3 as a whole reads CASSLGQYEQYF.